The T cell receptor beta chain under discussion was sequenced for a study of low-dose radiotherapy and immunotherapy resistance in tumors. Study background: The drug cyclophosphamide was given into a vein at 200 mg/m2 every two weeks, one day before radiation and immunotherapy.

Nivolumab, ipilimumab, aspirin, low-dose cyclophosphamide and low-dose radiotherapy were all administered to the donors. Gene-specific TRAV and TRBV primers were used for first-strand cDNA, covering alpha and beta chains. TCR amplification ran approximately 22 PCR cycles using constant-region and V-primer adapter primers. TCRdb ran MiXCR on the reads and lists one entry per CDR3 protein. The table shows 13,000 or so distinct CDR3 sequences, with roughly four fifths occurring only once. Germline CDR1 and CDR2: SGHTA and FQGNSA. V was pared by 3 bases and J by 3 bases, with 15 bases between. There are 15 residues in the CDR3.

The chain has TRBV7-2 and TRBJ2-7; maybe TRBD2 (6 bases). The sequence came from a human donor with advanced metastatic prostate, ovarian, gallbladder or colorectal cancer (not recorded which). This table probably holds off-target reads from a library built for another chain. The CDR3 here is CASSFAGGKRYEQYF. CDR3 sequence (DNA): TGTGCCAGCAGCTTCGCCGGCGGGAAACGCTACGAGCAGTACTTC.